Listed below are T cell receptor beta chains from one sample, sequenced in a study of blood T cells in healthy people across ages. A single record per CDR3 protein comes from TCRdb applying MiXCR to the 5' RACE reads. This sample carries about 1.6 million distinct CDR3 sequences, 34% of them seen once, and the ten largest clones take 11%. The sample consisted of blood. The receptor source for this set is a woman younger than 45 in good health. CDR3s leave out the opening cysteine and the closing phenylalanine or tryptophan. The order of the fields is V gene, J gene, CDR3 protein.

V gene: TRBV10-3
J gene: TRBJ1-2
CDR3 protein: AISESNSLYGYT

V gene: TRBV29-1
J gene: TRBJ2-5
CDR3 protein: SVRGGFNSQY

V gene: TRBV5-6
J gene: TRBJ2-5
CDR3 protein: ASSFGQGTTQY

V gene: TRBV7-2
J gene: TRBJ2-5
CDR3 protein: ASSLGQAYEQN

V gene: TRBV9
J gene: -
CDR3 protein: ASSPPGGEDYEQY

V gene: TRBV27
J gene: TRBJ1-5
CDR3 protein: ASSSQGSSNQPQH

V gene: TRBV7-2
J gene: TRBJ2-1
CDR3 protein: ASSFSKSPRNEQF

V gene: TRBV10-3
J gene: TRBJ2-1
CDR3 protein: AISESGTASRSNNEQF

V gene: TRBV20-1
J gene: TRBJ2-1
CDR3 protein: SARRPTSGHSYNEQF

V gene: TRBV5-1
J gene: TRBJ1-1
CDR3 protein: AGNLDANTEAF

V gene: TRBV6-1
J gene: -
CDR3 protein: ASRVAGVYYEQY

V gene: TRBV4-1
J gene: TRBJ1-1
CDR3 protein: ASSQAKGTEAF

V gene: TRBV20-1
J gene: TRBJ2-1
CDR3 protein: SGRLAGEGEQF

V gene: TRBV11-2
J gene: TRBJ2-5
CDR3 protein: ASRPDRGGYQETQY

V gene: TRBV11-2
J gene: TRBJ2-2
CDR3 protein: ASRADSPANTGELF

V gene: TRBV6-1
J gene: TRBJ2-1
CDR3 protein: ASSEQGGRDNEQF

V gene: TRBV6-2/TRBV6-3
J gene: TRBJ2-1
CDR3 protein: ASSLQTLVLTEQF

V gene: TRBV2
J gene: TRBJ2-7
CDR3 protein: ASSERWDEQY

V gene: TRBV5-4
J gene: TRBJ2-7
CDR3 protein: ASRTDQNTYEQY

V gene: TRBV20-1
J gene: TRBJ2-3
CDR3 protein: SRAPGGGRMDTQY

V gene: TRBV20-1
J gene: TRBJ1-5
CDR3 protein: SARTLEGQGRRSNQPQH

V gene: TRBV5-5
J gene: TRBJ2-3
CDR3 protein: ASSSATDTQY

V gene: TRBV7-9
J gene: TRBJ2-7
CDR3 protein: ASSSNDRGHYEQY

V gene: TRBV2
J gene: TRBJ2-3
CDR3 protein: ASSELIGTEASTDTQY

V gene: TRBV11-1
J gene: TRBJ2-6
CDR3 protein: ASSFFRDPPGANVLT

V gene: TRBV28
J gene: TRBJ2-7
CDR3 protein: ASSPPGGRYEQY

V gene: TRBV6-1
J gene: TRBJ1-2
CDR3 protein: ASSEGSESNYGYT

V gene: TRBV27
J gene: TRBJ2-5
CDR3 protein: ASSHLLDSQETQY

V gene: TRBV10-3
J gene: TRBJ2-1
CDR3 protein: AISEEGRDYNEQF

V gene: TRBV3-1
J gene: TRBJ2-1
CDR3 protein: ASSQGVTGNEQF

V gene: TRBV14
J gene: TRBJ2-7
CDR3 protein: ASSQARGQLETQY

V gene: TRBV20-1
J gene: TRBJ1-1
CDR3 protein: SARTRDNRAF

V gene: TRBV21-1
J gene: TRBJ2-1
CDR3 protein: ASSKLDGYRPNEQF

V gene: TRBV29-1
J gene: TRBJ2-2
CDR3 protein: SASYGTPTAGELF

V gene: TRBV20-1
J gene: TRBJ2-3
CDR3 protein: SAERGSSTDTQY

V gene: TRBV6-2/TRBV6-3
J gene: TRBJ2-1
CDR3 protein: ASRETSRGGDEQF

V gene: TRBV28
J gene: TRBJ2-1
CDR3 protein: ASSLRRQGNEQF

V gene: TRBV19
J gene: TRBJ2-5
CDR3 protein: ACSGGETQY

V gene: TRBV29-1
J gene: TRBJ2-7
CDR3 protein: SVGQGIIYEQY

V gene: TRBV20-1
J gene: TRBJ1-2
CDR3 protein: SAGGTGFNYGYT

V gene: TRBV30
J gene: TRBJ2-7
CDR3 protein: AWSVRGQGAGEQY

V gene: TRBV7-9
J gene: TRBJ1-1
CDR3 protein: ASSRLNLAVNTEAF

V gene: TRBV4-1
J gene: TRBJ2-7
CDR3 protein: TSSQGPSGGVLEQY

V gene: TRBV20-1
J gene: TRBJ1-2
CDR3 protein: SATDRDYNYGYT

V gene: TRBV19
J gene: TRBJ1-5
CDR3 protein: ASSTSGGNQPQH